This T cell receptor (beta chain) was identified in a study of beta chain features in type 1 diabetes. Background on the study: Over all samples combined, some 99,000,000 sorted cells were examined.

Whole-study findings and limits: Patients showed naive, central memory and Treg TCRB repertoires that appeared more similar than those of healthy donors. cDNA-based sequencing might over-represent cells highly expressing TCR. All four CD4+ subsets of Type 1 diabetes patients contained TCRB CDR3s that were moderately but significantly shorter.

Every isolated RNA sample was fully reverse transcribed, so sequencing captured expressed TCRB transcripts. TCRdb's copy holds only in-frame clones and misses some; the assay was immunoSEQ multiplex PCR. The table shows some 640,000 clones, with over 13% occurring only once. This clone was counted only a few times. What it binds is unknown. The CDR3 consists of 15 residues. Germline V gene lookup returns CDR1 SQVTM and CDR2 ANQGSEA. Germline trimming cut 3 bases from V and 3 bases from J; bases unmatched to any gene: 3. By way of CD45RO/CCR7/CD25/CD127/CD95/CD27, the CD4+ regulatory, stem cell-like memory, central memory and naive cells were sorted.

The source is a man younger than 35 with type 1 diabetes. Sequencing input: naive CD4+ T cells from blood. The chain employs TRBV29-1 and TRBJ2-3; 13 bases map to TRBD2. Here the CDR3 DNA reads TGCAGCGTTGAGTCACTAGCGGGAGGGACAGATACGCAGTATTTT. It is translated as CSVESLAGGTDTQYF.